A single sample is the source of the 32 T cell receptor beta chains below, sequenced in a study of blood T cell repertoires in COVID-19. Profiled with immunoSEQ multiplex PCR; TCRdb holds only in-frame clones, not every one. The sample carries 250,000 to 300,000 clones, about 91% recorded once. The sample taken for sequencing was peripheral blood. These receptors originate from a woman aged 25 to 39 who had recovered from COVID-19.

The rearrangement links TRBV6-1 to TRBJ2-7; D unclear. The V end lost 3 bases, the J end lost 2 bases, and 8 bases lay between the germline ends. Germline loops: CDR1 MNHNS, CDR2 SASEGT. There are 13 residues in the CDR3. The CDR3 loop is CASSDHRAYEQYF. The CDR3 DNA follows: TGTGCCAGCAGTGATCACAGAGCCTACGAGCAGTACTTC.

Concerning this clone itself: Distinct nucleotide sequences in the sample also encode this CDR3. This chain's CDR3 is CASSLSFSGNTIYF. The CDR3 DNA sequence: TGTGCCAGCAGTTTATCTTTCTCTGGAAACACCATATATTTT. The chain carries TRBV28 and TRBJ1-3; D unresolved. Trimming left V 1 base short and J 0 bases short, with 4 bases between. Per germline, CDR1 MDHEN and CDR2 SYDVKM. This CDR3 contains 14 residues.

The V call is TRBV7-8, the J call TRBJ2-1, with 13 bases matching TRBD2. CDR3 size: 19 residues. The V gene's germline CDR1 is SGHVS and CDR2 FQNEAQ. V was clipped by 5 bases and J by 5 bases; unmatched bases: 15. CDR3 coding DNA: TGTGCCAGCAGCCTGAGGACTAGCGGGGGTCAACGGATTGACAATGAGCAGTTCTTC. Translated, it gives CASSLRTSGGQRIDNEQFF.

This clone was observed a few times. This chain joins TRBV2 and TRBJ1-4; the D is unclear. Per germline, CDR1 SNHLY and CDR2 FYNNEI. The V end lost 1 base, the J end lost 5 bases, and 5 bases lay between the germline ends. This CDR3 has 13 amino acids. CDR3 region: CASSEDRNEKLFF. CDR3 nucleotide sequence: TGTGCCAGCAGTGAAGACAGAAATGAAAAACTGTTTTTT.

This clone was observed a handful of times. The rearrangement uses TRBV2 and TRBJ1-6; TRBD1 agrees at 7 bases. Trimming cost V 7 bases and J 7 bases; bases outside gene matches: 7. Germline V lookup: CDR1 SNHLY, CDR2 FYNNEI. The CDR3 has 14 residues. CDR3 sequence reads: CASKTGTANSPLHF. The CDR3 nucleotides are TGTGCCAGCAAGACCGGGACAGCCAATTCACCCCTCCACTTT. Combining the CDR3 with reference TRBV2 and TRBJ1-6 gives the whole variable domain EPEVTQTPSHQVTQMGQEVILRCVPISNHLYFYWYRQILGQKVEFLVSFYNNEISEKSEIFDDQFSVERPDGSNFTLKIRSTKLEDSAMYFCASKTGTANSPLHFGNGTRLTVT.

This chain joins TRBV3-1 (or the pseudogene TRBV3-2) and TRBJ1-4; possible D gene TRBD1, 5 bases. Per germline, CDR1 LGHDT and CDR2 YNNKEL (reference sequence). CDR3 length: 16 amino acids. Trimming took 0 bases from V and 7 from J, leaving 15 bases between them. The CDR3 DNA is TGTGCCAGCAGCCAAGATCGGGCAGGGTCGGCTGAAAAACTGTTTTTT. It is translated as CASSQDRAGSAEKLFF.

This chain joins TRBV9 and TRBJ2-3, with 8 bases fitting TRBD2. Germline V CDR1 and CDR2: SGDLS, YYNGEE. CDR3 length: 16 residues. V gave up 4 bases and J gave up 4 bases; unmatched junction bases: 11. CDR3 sequence (DNA): TGTGCCAGCAGCCCCACCCCCAGCGGGGGAGCAGATACGCAGTATTTT. This codes for CASSPTPSGGADTQYF. The full variable domain, with the rest looked up from reference TRBV9 and TRBJ2-3, is DSGVTQTPKHLITATGQRVTLRCSPRSGDLSVYWYQQSLDQGLQFLIQYYNGEERAKGNILERFSAQQFPDLHSELNLSSLELGDSALYFCASSPTPSGGADTQYFGPGTRLTVL.

V usage is TRBV18 and J usage is TRBJ2-7; TRBD2 matches at 8 bases. The V segment lost 3 bases and the J segment 2 bases; nucleotides outside the gene matches: 6. The CDR3 covers 15 residues. Germline V gives CDR1 KGHSH, CDR2 LQKENI. CDR3 sequence reads: CASSPPSGGAYEQYF. The CDR3 DNA reads TGTGCCAGCTCACCTCCCAGCGGGGGAGCCTACGAGCAGTACTTC. Full variable domain (rest looked up from reference TRBV18 and TRBJ2-7): NAGVMQNPRHLVRRRGQEARLRCSPMKGHSHVYWYRQLPEEGLKFMVYLQKENIIDESGMPKERFSAEFPKEGPSILRIQQVVRGDSAAYFCASSPPSGGAYEQYFGPGTRLTVT.

This clone was picked up one time. The chain employs TRBV18 and TRBJ1-4; perhaps TRBD1 as D (6 bases). The germline gives CDR1 KGHSH, CDR2 LQKENI. Trimming removed 6 bases from V and 7 bases from J, with 18 bases in between. The CDR3 consists of 15 residues. DNA of the CDR3: TGTGCCAGCTCCCCGGGGGGGCTGGCAGGTGAAAAACTGTTTTTT. Translating gives CASSPGGLAGEKLFF.

The chain combines TRBV5-1 with TRBJ2-7; D call uncertain. The CDR3 has 14 residues. Per the germline V gene, CDR1 is SGHRS and CDR2 is YFSETQ. Trimming removed 1 base from V and 3 bases from J, with 11 bases in between. The CDR3 coding sequence is TGCGCCAGCAGCTTGCACCCCACAAACTACGAGCAGTACTTC. It specifies CASSLHPTNYEQYF.

The chain has TRBV24-1 and TRBJ2-3; 7 positions match TRBD1. The germline gives CDR1 KGHDR, CDR2 SFDVKD. CDR3 length: 20 amino acids. V lost 0 bases, J lost 2 bases, and 16 bases stayed unmatched. CDR3 in DNA: TGTGCCACCAGTGATTTGCTAGATAAGACCGGGACAGATTCCACAGATACGCAGTATTTT. It is translated as CATSDLLDKTGTDSTDTQYF.

The J gene is TRBJ2-2, the V gene TRBV28; 7 nucleotides agree with TRBD1. J lost 9 bases, V lost 7 bases, and 8 bases had no gene match. The germline V gene encodes CDR1 MDHEN and CDR2 SYDVKM. There are 13 residues in the CDR3. Here the CDR3 DNA reads TGTGCCAGCATTCTTCCAGGGGGACGGGAGCTGTTTTTT. It encodes CASILPGGRELFF.

The table lists this clone with a count of one. J is TRBJ1-3 and V is TRBV2; TRBD1 might be the D (6 bases). V was clipped by 8 bases and J by 9 bases, with 17 bases between them. CDR3 length: 13 amino acids. Germline V gene lookup returns CDR1 SNHLY and CDR2 FYNNEI. The CDR3 loop is CASGQTGSGTIYF. For the CDR3, the DNA is TGTGCCAGCGGTCAAACAGGGTCAGGCACCATATATTTT.

The chain carries TRBV5-1 and TRBJ2-7; D is possibly TRBD1 (6 bases). This CDR3 has 14 amino acids. Germline assignment: CDR1 SGHRS and CDR2 YFSETQ. V was shortened by 0 bases and J by 3 bases, with 10 bases between the two germline ends. The CDR3 loop is CASSLGGHIYEQYF. The CDR3 DNA reads as TGCGCCAGCAGCTTGGGGGGGCACATCTACGAGCAGTACTTC.

On this clone: One end of the junction fails to match germline, which may point to a read error. The chain employs TRBV27 and TRBJ2-7, with TRBD1 matching over 9 bases. CDR1 MNHEY and CDR2 SMNVEV come from the germline V gene (reference sequence). CDR3 length: 13 amino acids. CDR3 nucleotides: TGTGCCAGCAGTTTATCGCTCGGGACAGGGTCGACCTTC. This translates into CASSLSLGTGSTF.

The V gene is TRBV28, the J gene TRBJ1-6; TRBD1 aligns across 7 bases. The CDR3 covers 15 residues. Germline V gene lookup returns CDR1 MDHEN and CDR2 SYDVKM. V was clipped by 3 bases and J by 7 bases; unmatched bases: 6. CDR3 in DNA: TGTGCCAGCAGTTTTGGGGGGACAGCAAATTCACCCCTCCACTTT. It encodes CASSFGGTANSPLHF.

Comment on this clone: An end of the junction does not agree with germline; a read error may underlie this. The J gene is TRBJ2-7, the V gene TRBV12-3 or TRBV12-4; possible D gene TRBD2, 5 bases. The CDR3 length is 12 residues. This chain's CDR3 is CASSWASDYPSF. The CDR3 DNA reads as TGTGCCAGCAGTTGGGCGAGTGACTACCCATCCTTC.

V and J are TRBV5-1 and TRBJ1-2; TRBD1 aligns across 7 bases. Germline lookup yields CDR1 SGHRS and CDR2 YFSETQ. Trimming cost V 0 bases and J 10 bases; bases outside gene matches: 12. The CDR3 has 15 residues. CDR3 DNA sequence: TGCGCCAGCAGCTTGGTATCCGGGACAGACCCTTTCTACACCTTC. Translation gives CASSLVSGTDPFYTF. The full variable domain, in which reference TRBV5-1 and TRBJ1-2 provide the parts outside the CDR3, is KAGVTQTPRYLIKTRGQQVTLSCSPISGHRSVSWYQQTPGQGLQFLFEYFSETQRNKGNFPGRFSGRQFSNSRSEMNVSTLELGDSALYLCASSLVSGTDPFYTFGSGTRLTVV.

V and J are TRBV5-1 and TRBJ2-1; 9 nucleotides line up with TRBD2. The CDR3 contains 16 residues. Germline V lookup: CDR1 SGHRS, CDR2 YFSETQ. V shed 0 bases, J shed 4 bases, and the junction held 5 bases outside the gene matches. DNA for the CDR3: TGCGCCAGCAGCTTGGGAATAGCGGGGGTATACAATGAGCAGTTCTTC. Amino acids: CASSLGIAGVYNEQFF.

The J gene is TRBJ2-3, the V gene TRBV5-4; TRBD2 matches 12 bases. CDR1 and CDR2 from the germline V gene are SGHNT and YYREEE (reference sequence). V was pared by 0 bases and J by 5 bases, with 7 bases of the junction left unmatched. The length of the CDR3 is 17 residues. CDR3 coding DNA: TGTGCCAGCAGCTTGGGGGCTAGCGGGGGGGCCAGAGATACGCAGTATTTT. It translates to CASSLGASGGARDTQYF.

J is TRBJ2-5 and V is TRBV11-2; D may be TRBD1 (6 bases). Trimming removed 5 bases from V and 0 bases from J, with 10 bases in between. CDR1 and CDR2 (germline): SGHAT, FQNNGV. The CDR3 extends over 14 amino acids. The CDR3 region is CASSPQGNQETQYF. In DNA, the CDR3 is TGTGCCAGCAGCCCTCAGGGGAACCAAGAGACCCAGTACTTC.

The genes are TRBV7-3 and TRBJ1-2, with 10 positions matching TRBD1. Losses at the gene ends were 5 bases for V and 4 bases for J; bases not matched to a gene: 7. This CDR3 comprises 15 residues. Germline loops: CDR1 SGHTA, CDR2 FQGTGA. The CDR3 spells CASSTGTGDRYGYTF. The CDR3 DNA reads TGTGCCAGCAGCACTGGGACAGGGGATCGCTATGGCTACACCTTC.

There are a few counts of this clone. CDR3 coding DNA: TGTGCCAGCAGCAATTTAGGTAGGAGACTCAGCAGACGCAGTGGTTACGAGCAGTACTTC. The encoded protein is CASSNLGRRLSRRSGYEQYF. V is TRBV21-1 and J is TRBJ2-7; the table's TRBD2 call for D was not verified on the DNA. TRBV21-1 constitutes a pseudogene. This CDR3 comprises 20 residues.

The gene calls are TRBV6-1 and TRBJ1-2; 8 nucleotides agree with TRBD1. CDR3 size: 14 residues. The germline V gene encodes CDR1 MNHNS and CDR2 SASEGT. After removal of 1 base from V and 8 bases from J, the junction contained 6 bases not matched to a gene. The CDR3 sequence: CASSEVTGTGGYTF. The DNA for the CDR3 is TGTGCCAGCAGTGAAGTAACAGGGACAGGCGGCTACACCTTC.

The chain employs TRBV27 and TRBJ2-1; 12 bases line up with TRBD1. V was pared by 1 base and J by 6 bases, with 7 bases of the junction left unmatched. The CDR3 has 17 amino acids. Germline assignment: CDR1 MNHEY and CDR2 SMNVEV (reference sequence). CDR3 in DNA: TGTGCCAGCAGTTTATTAACCGGGACAGGGGGCTCCAATGAGCAGTTCTTC. It translates to CASSLLTGTGGSNEQFF.

V usage is TRBV11-2 and J usage is TRBJ1-3; a weak D match, TRBD1 (5 bases). V lost 3 bases, J lost 0 bases, and 15 bases lay in between. The CDR3 consists of 17 residues. Germline CDR1 reads SGHAT; CDR2 reads FQNNGV. Here the CDR3 DNA reads TGTGCCAGCAGCTTGATTGGAGGGACCCTCTCTGGAAACACCATATATTTT. It codes for CASSLIGGTLSGNTIYF. Together with reference TRBV11-2 and TRBJ1-3, the CDR3 gives the full variable domain: EAGVAQSPRYKIIEKRQSVAFWCNPISGHATLYWYQQILGQGPKLLIQFQNNGVVDDSQLPKDRFSAERLKGVDSTLKIQPAKLEDSAVYLCASSLIGGTLSGNTIYFGEGSWLTVV.

This chain uses TRBV10-3 with TRBJ1-3; tentative D call: TRBD1 (5 bases). Per the germline V gene, CDR1 is ENHRY and CDR2 is SYGVKD. The ends were cut back, 6 bases at V and 5 bases at J, with 11 bases in the middle. There are 13 residues in the CDR3. CDR3 coding DNA: TGTGCCATCAGACGACAGCAAAGAAACACCATATATTTT. This translates into CAIRRQQRNTIYF.

The chain recombines TRBV5-1 with TRBJ2-5; 7 bases agree with TRBD2. Trimming cost V 0 bases and J 3 bases; bases outside gene matches: 11. Germline CDR1 and CDR2: SGHRS and YFSETQ. There are 17 residues in the CDR3. CDR3: CASSLGPKRGREETQYF. The CDR3 coding sequence is TGCGCCAGCAGCTTGGGTCCCAAGCGGGGTAGGGAAGAGACCCAGTACTTC.

The chain has TRBV5-4 and TRBJ2-7; perhaps TRBD1 as D (8 bases). The CDR3 extends over 14 amino acids. V lost 4 bases to trimming and J lost 5 bases, with 16 bases between them. Germline CDR1 and CDR2: SGHNT and YYREEE (reference sequence). CDR3 sequence (DNA): TGTGCCAGCAGCCCCAGGACAGGGAGGGACGAGCAGTACTTC. Protein sequence: CASSPRTGRDEQYF.

The chain employs TRBV18 and TRBJ2-7, with D maybe TRBD2 (6 bases). The V gene's germline CDR1 is KGHSH and CDR2 LQKENI. V lost 2 bases to trimming and J lost 7 bases, with 21 bases between them. This CDR3 is 16 amino acids long. CDR3 protein: CASSPTQRLGREEQYF. The CDR3 DNA reads as TGTGCCAGCTCACCAACCCAGAGGCTCGGTCGGGAGGAGCAGTACTTC. The full variable domain, with the rest looked up from reference TRBV18 and TRBJ2-7, is NAGVMQNPRHLVRRRGQEARLRCSPMKGHSHVYWYRQLPEEGLKFMVYLQKENIIDESGMPKERFSAEFPKEGPSILRIQQVVRGDSAAYFCASSPTQRLGREEQYFGPGTRLTVT.

The chain links TRBV27 to TRBJ2-1, with TRBD1 identical over 7 bases. The CDR3 is 15 amino acids. V shed 7 bases and J 4 bases; nucleotides not matched to a gene: 10. Germline V CDR1 and CDR2: MNHEY, SMNVEV (reference sequence). The CDR3 bases are TGTGCCAGCATGCGTCGTTGGGACAGATACAATGAGCAGTTCTTC. As protein: CASMRRWDRYNEQFF.

The V gene is TRBV19, the J gene TRBJ1-1; D might be TRBD1 (5 bases). V was cut by 0 bases and J by 1 base, with 12 bases left in between. The CDR3 spans 16 residues. Germline values: CDR1 LNHDA, CDR2 SQIVND (reference sequence). The CDR3 here is CASSIDGQRWNTEAFF. The CDR3 DNA sequence: TGTGCCAGTAGTATAGACGGACAACGCTGGAACACTGAAGCTTTCTTT.